Given below is one T cell receptor beta chain in context. This entry comes from a study of blood T cell repertoires in COVID-19. The overall study: Sources were T cells, B-cell-depleted T cells, or PBMCs; the material itself was cDNA or gDNA.

The V and J ends lost 3 bases and 4 bases, in that order; junction bases with no gene match: 13. Germline V gives CDR1 KGHSH, CDR2 LQKENI. The CDR3 length is 18 residues. As originally analysed: Counts of nucleated cells, estimated from reference gene primer amplification, were obtained. Data came from immunoSEQ multiplex PCR; TCRdb stores just in-frame clones and leaves some out. The DNA gave D and trimming, while V, J and clone size come from that table. The profile shows around 300,000 clones, nearly 90% of them singletons. The rearrangement uses TRBV18 and TRBJ1-2; 11 bases align to TRBD1. The origin of this receptor is an older woman who had recovered from COVID-19. The sample was PBMCs or T cells enriched from blood (not recorded which). CDR3 in DNA: TGTGCCAGCTCACCCCTCGGACAGGGGGCGCGAAACCCCTATGGCTACACCTTC. It codes for CASSPLGQGARNPYGYTF.